A selection of T cell receptor beta chains follows, all from one sample in a study of Ad26.COV2.S vaccination and SARS-CoV-2 variants. Sequencing used immunoSEQ multiplex PCR; TCRdb keeps in-frame clones, though not all of them. The profile shows some 480,000 clones, roughly nine tenths of them singletons. The sample here was peripheral blood, taken in a trial of Ad26.COV2.S vaccine versus placebo. The receptor source for this set is a person between 18 and 59 years old who received the Ad26.COV2.S COVID-19 vaccine or a placebo. Both conserved end residues are part of each CDR3. D genes are given only for firm matches. Part of the rows lack a size; the others show once, few, many or a class for expanded clones.

CDR3 length: 15; clone size: NA; V gene: TRBV6-5; D gene: NA; J gene: TRBJ2-3; CDR3 protein: CATSPDRPSTDTQYF; CDR3 DNA: TGTGCCACCTCCCCCGACAGACCTAGCACAGATACGCAGTATTTT
CDR3 length: 15; clone size: NA; V gene: TRBV9; D gene: NA; J gene: TRBJ2-7; CDR3 protein: CASSVGSQMTSEQYF; CDR3 DNA: TGTGCCAGCAGCGTAGGAAGCCAGATGACTTCCGAGCAGTACTTC
CDR3 length: 14; clone size: NA; V gene: TRBV3-1/TRBV3-2; D gene: TRBD1; J gene: TRBJ1-2; CDR3 protein: CASSLHRGPYGYTF; CDR3 DNA: TGTGCCAGCAGCTTACACAGGGGACCCTATGGCTACACCTTC
CDR3 length: 15; clone size: NA; V gene: TRBV4-2; D gene: TRBD1; J gene: TRBJ2-7; CDR3 protein: CASSQGGTGGDEQYF; CDR3 DNA: TGTGCCAGCAGCCAAGGAGGGACAGGGGGCGACGAGCAGTACTTC
CDR3 length: 15; clone size: NA; V gene: TRBV27; D gene: TRBD1; J gene: TRBJ1-5; CDR3 protein: CASSLDRAGNQPQHF; CDR3 DNA: TGTGCCAGCAGTTTAGACAGGGCTGGGAATCAGCCCCAGCATTTT
CDR3 length: 16; clone size: NA; V gene: TRBV13; D gene: TRBD2; J gene: TRBJ2-7; CDR3 protein: CASSLTSGPSPYEQYF; CDR3 DNA: TGTGCCAGCAGCTTGACTAGCGGACCATCGCCTTACGAGCAGTACTTC
CDR3 length: 14; clone size: NA; V gene: TRBV30; D gene: TRBD2; J gene: TRBJ2-7; CDR3 protein: CAWTLLAGGAEQYF; CDR3 DNA: TGTGCCTGGACCCTTCTAGCGGGAGGAGCCGAGCAGTACTTC
CDR3 length: 15; clone size: NA; V gene: TRBV2; D gene: TRBD2; J gene: TRBJ2-7; CDR3 protein: CASSASLGGRNEQYF; CDR3 DNA: TGTGCCAGCAGTGCATCCCTTGGCGGGAGGAACGAGCAGTACTTC
CDR3 length: 14; clone size: NA; V gene: TRBV18; D gene: TRBD2; J gene: TRBJ2-5; CDR3 protein: CASTRLAGGETQYF; CDR3 DNA: TGTGCCAGCACCCGACTAGCGGGAGGAGAGACCCAGTACTTC
CDR3 length: 15; clone size: NA; V gene: TRBV7-2; D gene: NA; J gene: TRBJ2-2; CDR3 protein: CASSKRALNTGELFF; CDR3 DNA: TGTGCCAGCAGCAAAAGGGCTTTAAACACCGGGGAGCTGTTTTTT
CDR3 length: 17; clone size: NA; V gene: TRBV28; D gene: NA; J gene: TRBJ1-1; CDR3 protein: CASSPHGVGTTNTEAFF; CDR3 DNA: TGTGCCAGCAGTCCACACGGGGTTGGAACAACGAACACTGAAGCTTTCTTT
CDR3 length: 13; clone size: NA; V gene: TRBV27; D gene: TRBD1; J gene: TRBJ2-7; CDR3 protein: CASSTGAYYEQYF; CDR3 DNA: TGTGCCAGCTCTACAGGGGCCTACTACGAGCAGTACTTC
CDR3 length: 18; clone size: NA; V gene: TRBV7-9; D gene: TRBD2; J gene: TRBJ2-1; CDR3 protein: CASSFLALWTSDYNEQFF; CDR3 DNA: TGTGCCAGCAGTTTTTTAGCTCTGTGGACTAGCGATTACAATGAGCAGTTCTTC
CDR3 length: 17; clone size: NA; V gene: TRBV27; D gene: NA; J gene: TRBJ2-1; CDR3 protein: CASSLLALGSSYNEQFF; CDR3 DNA: TGTGCCAGCAGTTTATTGGCGTTGGGGAGCTCCTACAATGAGCAGTTCTTC
CDR3 length: 15; clone size: once; V gene: TRBV7-2; D gene: TRBD1; J gene: TRBJ1-1; CDR3 protein: CASSLYGQGVTEAFF; CDR3 DNA: TGTGCCAGCAGCCTATACGGACAGGGTGTCACTGAAGCTTTCTTT
CDR3 length: 14; clone size: NA; V gene: TRBV6-4; D gene: TRBD2; J gene: TRBJ2-1; CDR3 protein: CASSPGLASNEQFF; CDR3 DNA: TGTGCCAGCAGTCCCGGACTAGCGAGCAATGAGCAGTTCTTC
CDR3 length: 15; clone size: few; V gene: TRBV7-9; D gene: NA; J gene: TRBJ2-7; CDR3 protein: CASSHPQGKWNEQYF; CDR3 DNA: TGTGCCAGCAGCCATCCACAAGGGAAGTGGAACGAGCAGTACTTC
CDR3 length: 14; clone size: NA; V gene: TRBV11-2; D gene: NA; J gene: TRBJ2-7; CDR3 protein: CASKRAGIGYEQYF; CDR3 DNA: TGTGCCAGCAAACGTGCGGGGATAGGATACGAGCAGTACTTC
CDR3 length: 15; clone size: NA; V gene: TRBV29-1; D gene: TRBD2; J gene: TRBJ2-7; CDR3 protein: CSVEVSGMGLEEQYF; CDR3 DNA: TGCAGCGTTGAAGTTAGCGGGATGGGATTGGAGGAGCAGTACTTC
CDR3 length: 16; clone size: NA; V gene: TRBV5-1; D gene: TRBD2; J gene: TRBJ2-7; CDR3 protein: CASSLGSGRTSYEQYF; CDR3 DNA: TGCGCCAGCAGCTTAGGTAGCGGGAGGACCTCCTACGAGCAGTACTTC
CDR3 length: 15; clone size: NA; V gene: TRBV5-4; D gene: TRBD1; J gene: TRBJ1-6; CDR3 protein: CASSSRQGDGSPLHF; CDR3 DNA: TGTGCCAGCAGCTCCAGACAGGGTGATGGATCACCCCTCCACTTT
CDR3 length: 15; clone size: NA; V gene: TRBV7-3; D gene: NA; J gene: TRBJ2-1; CDR3 protein: CASSKGQSSYNEQFF; CDR3 DNA: TGTGCCAGCAGCAAAGGACAGAGCTCCTACAATGAGCAGTTCTTC
CDR3 length: 15; clone size: NA; V gene: TRBV7-8; D gene: NA; J gene: TRBJ1-5; CDR3 protein: CASSLVPGLRQPQHF; CDR3 DNA: TGTGCCAGCAGCTTAGTACCTGGGCTCCGTCAGCCCCAGCATTTT
CDR3 length: 16; clone size: NA; V gene: TRBV24-1; D gene: NA; J gene: TRBJ2-1; CDR3 protein: CATSDSGRSSYNEQFF; CDR3 DNA: TGTGCCACCAGTGACTCAGGAAGAAGCTCCTACAATGAGCAGTTCTTC
CDR3 length: 13; clone size: NA; V gene: TRBV27; D gene: NA; J gene: TRBJ1-3; CDR3 protein: CASSLTVGNTIYF; CDR3 DNA: TGTGCCAGCAGTCTAACAGTGGGAAACACCATATATTTT
CDR3 length: 13; clone size: NA; V gene: TRBV13; D gene: NA; J gene: TRBJ1-6; CDR3 protein: CASRNRGDESLHF; CDR3 DNA: TGTGCCAGCAGAAATAGGGGCGATGAGTCCCTCCACTTT
CDR3 length: 14; clone size: NA; V gene: TRBV18; D gene: NA; J gene: TRBJ1-3; CDR3 protein: CASSPVQTGNTIYF; CDR3 DNA: TGTGCCAGCTCACCTGTGCAGACCGGAAACACCATATATTTT
CDR3 length: 15; clone size: NA; V gene: TRBV15; D gene: NA; J gene: TRBJ2-2; CDR3 protein: CATSRDIRASGELFF; CDR3 DNA: TGTGCCACCAGCAGAGATATTCGGGCGTCCGGGGAGCTGTTTTTT
CDR3 length: 15; clone size: NA; V gene: TRBV19; D gene: NA; J gene: TRBJ1-3; CDR3 protein: CASINDGFSGNTIYF; CDR3 DNA: TGTGCCAGTATTAATGACGGATTCTCTGGAAACACCATATATTTT
CDR3 length: 14; clone size: few; V gene: TRBV7-9; D gene: NA; J gene: TRBJ2-7; CDR3 protein: CASSFGGPSYEQYF; CDR3 DNA: TGTGCCAGCAGCTTTGGAGGGCCCTCCTACGAGCAGTACTTC
CDR3 length: 12; clone size: NA; V gene: TRBV6-5; D gene: NA; J gene: TRBJ2-7; CDR3 protein: CASAVSSYEQYF; CDR3 DNA: TGTGCCAGCGCAGTTTCCTCCTACGAGCAGTACTTC
CDR3 length: 14; clone size: NA; V gene: TRBV6-5; D gene: TRBD1; J gene: TRBJ1-1; CDR3 protein: CASKTGILGTEAFF; CDR3 DNA: TGTGCCAGCAAGACAGGGATTTTGGGCACTGAAGCTTTCTTT
CDR3 length: 17; clone size: NA; V gene: TRBV15; D gene: NA; J gene: TRBJ2-7; CDR3 protein: CATSSPSGTGNSYEQYF; CDR3 DNA: TGTGCCACCAGCAGCCCGAGCGGGACAGGAAACTCCTACGAGCAGTACTTC
CDR3 length: 15; clone size: NA; V gene: TRBV10-3; D gene: TRBD2; J gene: TRBJ2-1; CDR3 protein: CAIRDGTSGTNEQFF; CDR3 DNA: TGTGCCATCAGAGACGGGACTAGCGGGACTAATGAGCAGTTCTTC
CDR3 length: 14; clone size: NA; V gene: TRBV28; D gene: NA; J gene: TRBJ2-3; CDR3 protein: CASSSPRFSDTQYF; CDR3 DNA: TGTGCCAGCAGTTCCCCTAGGTTTTCGGATACGCAGTATTTT
CDR3 length: 13; clone size: NA; V gene: TRBV5-1; D gene: TRBD1; J gene: TRBJ1-4; CDR3 protein: CASSRTGYEKLFF; CDR3 DNA: TGCGCCAGCAGCAGGACAGGGTATGAAAAACTGTTTTTT
CDR3 length: 13; clone size: few; V gene: TRBV6-6; D gene: NA; J gene: TRBJ1-5; CDR3 protein: CASCQVTNQPQHF; CDR3 DNA: TGTGCCAGCTGCCAGGTAACCAATCAGCCCCAGCATTTT
CDR3 length: 11; clone size: few; V gene: TRBV28; D gene: NA; J gene: TRBJ1-2; CDR3 protein: CASSSLYGYTF; CDR3 DNA: TGTGCCAGCAGTTCGCTCTATGGCTACACCTTC
CDR3 length: 12; clone size: NA; V gene: TRBV28; D gene: NA; J gene: TRBJ1-1; CDR3 protein: CASSHGPGNPFF; CDR3 DNA: TGTGCCAGCAGTCATGGGCCGGGAAATCCTTTCTTT
CDR3 length: 15; clone size: NA; V gene: TRBV19; D gene: TRBD1; J gene: TRBJ1-1; CDR3 protein: CASSPGQGMNTEAFF; CDR3 DNA: TGTGCCAGTAGTCCCGGACAGGGAATGAACACTGAAGCTTTCTTT
CDR3 length: 18; clone size: NA; V gene: TRBV6-4; D gene: TRBD1; J gene: TRBJ1-1; CDR3 protein: CASSDSVAGGIGNTEAFF; CDR3 DNA: TGTGCCAGCAGTGACTCAGTGGCAGGGGGCATAGGGAACACTGAAGCTTTCTTT
CDR3 length: 17; clone size: NA; V gene: TRBV19; D gene: NA; J gene: TRBJ2-2; CDR3 protein: CASSRLSPGTNTGELFF; CDR3 DNA: TGTGCCAGTAGTAGGCTCAGTCCGGGAACGAACACCGGGGAGCTGTTTTTT
CDR3 length: 15; clone size: NA; V gene: TRBV5-1; D gene: NA; J gene: TRBJ1-2; CDR3 protein: CASSLGGVDGYGYTF; CDR3 DNA: TGCGCCAGCAGCTTGGGAGGGGTCGACGGCTATGGCTACACCTTC
CDR3 length: 13; clone size: NA; V gene: TRBV28; D gene: NA; J gene: TRBJ1-6; CDR3 protein: CASSTGPHSPLHF; CDR3 DNA: TGTGCCAGCAGCACCGGGCCTCATTCACCCCTCCACTTT
CDR3 length: 15; clone size: NA; V gene: TRBV27; D gene: TRBD2; J gene: TRBJ2-2; CDR3 protein: CASSDGLDGAGELFF; CDR3 DNA: TGTGCCAGCAGTGACGGACTAGATGGGGCCGGGGAGCTGTTTTTT